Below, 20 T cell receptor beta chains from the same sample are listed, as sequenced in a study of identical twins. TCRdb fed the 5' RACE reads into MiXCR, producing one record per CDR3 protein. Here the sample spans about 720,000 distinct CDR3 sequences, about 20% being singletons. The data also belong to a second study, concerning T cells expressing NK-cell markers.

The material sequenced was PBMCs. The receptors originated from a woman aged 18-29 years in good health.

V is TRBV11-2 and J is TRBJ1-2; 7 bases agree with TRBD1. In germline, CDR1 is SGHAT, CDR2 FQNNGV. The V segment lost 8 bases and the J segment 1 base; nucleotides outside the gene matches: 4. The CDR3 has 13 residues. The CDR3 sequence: CASGTVLNYGYTF. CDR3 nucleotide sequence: TGTGCCAGCGGGACAGTTCTTAACTATGGCTACACCTTC.

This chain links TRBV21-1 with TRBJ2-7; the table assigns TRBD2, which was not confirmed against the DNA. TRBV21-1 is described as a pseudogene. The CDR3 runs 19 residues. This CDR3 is CASSKDTGLAGGLAYEQYF. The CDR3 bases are TGTGCCAGCAGCAAAGACACAGGGCTAGCGGGAGGGCTGGCCTACGAGCAGTACTTC.

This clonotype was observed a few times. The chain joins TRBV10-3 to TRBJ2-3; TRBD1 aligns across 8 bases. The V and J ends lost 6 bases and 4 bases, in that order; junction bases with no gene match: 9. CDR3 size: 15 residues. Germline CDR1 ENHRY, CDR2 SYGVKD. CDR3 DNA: TGTGCCATCAGGGGACAGGAGTCCGGGCCAGATACGCAGTATTTT. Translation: CAIRGQESGPDTQYF.

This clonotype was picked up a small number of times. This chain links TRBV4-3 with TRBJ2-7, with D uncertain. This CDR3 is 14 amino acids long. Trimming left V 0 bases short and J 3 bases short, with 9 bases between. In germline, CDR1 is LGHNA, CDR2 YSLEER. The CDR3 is CASSQELRSYEQYF. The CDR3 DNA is TGCGCCAGCAGCCAAGAGCTACGGAGCTACGAGCAGTACTTC.

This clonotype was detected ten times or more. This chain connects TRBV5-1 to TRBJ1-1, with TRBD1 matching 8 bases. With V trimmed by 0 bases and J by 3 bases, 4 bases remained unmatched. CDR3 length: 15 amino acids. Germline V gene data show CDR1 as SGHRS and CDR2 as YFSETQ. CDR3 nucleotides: TGCGCCAGCAGCTTGGCCCAGGGGGCGGACACTGAAGCTTTCTTT. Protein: CASSLAQGADTEAFF.

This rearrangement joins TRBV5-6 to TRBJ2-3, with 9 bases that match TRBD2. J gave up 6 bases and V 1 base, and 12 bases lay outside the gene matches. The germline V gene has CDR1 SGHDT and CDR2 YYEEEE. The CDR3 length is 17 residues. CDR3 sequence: CASSLYPGLAGEDTQYF. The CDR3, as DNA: TGTGCCAGCAGCTTGTACCCGGGACTAGCAGGAGAGGATACGCAGTATTTT. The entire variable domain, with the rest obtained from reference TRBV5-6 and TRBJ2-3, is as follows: DAGVTQSPTHLIKTRGQQVTLRCSPKSGHDTVSWYQQALGQGPQFIFQYYEEEERQRGNFPDRFSGHQFPNYSSELNVNALLLGDSALYLCASSLYPGLAGEDTQYFGPGTRLTVL.

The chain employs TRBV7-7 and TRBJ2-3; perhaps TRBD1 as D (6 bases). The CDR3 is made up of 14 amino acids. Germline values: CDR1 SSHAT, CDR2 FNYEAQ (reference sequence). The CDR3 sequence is CASSRDTYTDTQYF. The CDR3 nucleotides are TGTGCTAGCTCTCGGGACACCTACACAGATACGCAGTATTTT.

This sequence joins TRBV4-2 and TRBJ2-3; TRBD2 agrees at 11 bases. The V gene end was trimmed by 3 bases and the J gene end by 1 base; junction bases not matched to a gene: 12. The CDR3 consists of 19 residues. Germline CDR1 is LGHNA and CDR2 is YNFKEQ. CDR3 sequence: CASSHRLAGGWEGTDTQYF. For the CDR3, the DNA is TGTGCCAGCAGCCATCGCCTAGCGGGGGGCTGGGAAGGCACAGATACGCAGTATTTT.

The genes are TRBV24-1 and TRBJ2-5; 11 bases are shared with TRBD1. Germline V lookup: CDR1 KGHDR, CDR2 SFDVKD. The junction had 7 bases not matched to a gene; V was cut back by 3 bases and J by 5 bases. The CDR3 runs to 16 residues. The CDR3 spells CATSDPGQGVAETQYF. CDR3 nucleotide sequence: TGTGCCACCAGTGATCCGGGACAGGGGGTGGCGGAGACCCAGTACTTC.

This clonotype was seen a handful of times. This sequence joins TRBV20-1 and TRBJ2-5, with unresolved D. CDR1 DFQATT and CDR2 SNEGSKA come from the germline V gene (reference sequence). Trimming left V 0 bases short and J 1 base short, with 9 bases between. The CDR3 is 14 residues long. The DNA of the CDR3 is TGCAGTGCTAGAGATTTACATTCCCAAGAGACCCAGTACTTC. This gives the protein CSARDLHSQETQYF.

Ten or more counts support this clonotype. DNA of the CDR3: TGCAGCGTAGCCGTGGTTGGCCAAGAGACCCAGTACTTC. Amino acid sequence: CSVAVVGQETQYF. This chain joins TRBV29-1 and TRBJ2-5, with D uncertain. CDR3 size: 13 residues. The V gene's germline CDR1 is SQVTM and CDR2 ANQGSEA. Trimming stripped 6 bases from V and 1 base from J, with 12 bases between.

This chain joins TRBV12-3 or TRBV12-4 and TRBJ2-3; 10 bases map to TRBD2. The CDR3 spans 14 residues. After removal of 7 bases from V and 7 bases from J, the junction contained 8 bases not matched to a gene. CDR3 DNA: TGTGCCAGCATGGGGAGCGGGAGGGCCCATACGCAGTATTTT. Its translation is CASMGSGRAHTQYF.

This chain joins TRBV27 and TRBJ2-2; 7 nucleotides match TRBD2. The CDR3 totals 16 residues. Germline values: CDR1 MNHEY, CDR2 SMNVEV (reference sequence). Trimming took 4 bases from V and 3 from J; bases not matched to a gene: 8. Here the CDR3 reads CASSYGAGAHTGELFF. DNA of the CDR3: TGTGCCAGCAGTTATGGGGCGGGAGCCCACACCGGGGAGCTGTTTTTT.

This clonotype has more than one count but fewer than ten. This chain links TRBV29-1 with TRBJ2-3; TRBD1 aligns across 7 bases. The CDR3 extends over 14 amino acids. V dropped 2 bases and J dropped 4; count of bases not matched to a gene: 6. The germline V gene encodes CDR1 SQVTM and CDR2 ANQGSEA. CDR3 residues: CSVENRQGPDTQYF. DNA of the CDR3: TGCAGCGTTGAAAACAGACAGGGCCCAGATACGCAGTATTTT.

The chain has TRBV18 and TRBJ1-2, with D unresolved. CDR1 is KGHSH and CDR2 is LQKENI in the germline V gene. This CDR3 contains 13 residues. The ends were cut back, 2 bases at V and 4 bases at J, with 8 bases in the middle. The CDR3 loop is CASSPTFSYGYTF. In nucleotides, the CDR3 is TGTGCCAGCTCACCAACATTCTCCTATGGCTACACCTTC.

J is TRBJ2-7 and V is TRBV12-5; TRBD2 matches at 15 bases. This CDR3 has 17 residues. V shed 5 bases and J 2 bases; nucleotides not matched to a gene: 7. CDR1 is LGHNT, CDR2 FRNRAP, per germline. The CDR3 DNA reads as TGTGCTAGTGGTCCCGGACTAGCGGGAGGGTCCACCTACGAGCAGTACTTC. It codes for CASGPGLAGGSTYEQYF.

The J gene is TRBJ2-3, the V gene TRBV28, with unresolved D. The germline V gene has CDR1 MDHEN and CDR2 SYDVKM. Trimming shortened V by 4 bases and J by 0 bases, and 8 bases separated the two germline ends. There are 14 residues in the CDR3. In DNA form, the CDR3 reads TGTGCCAGCAGTTACGTCGACAGCACAGATACGCAGTATTTT. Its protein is CASSYVDSTDTQYF.

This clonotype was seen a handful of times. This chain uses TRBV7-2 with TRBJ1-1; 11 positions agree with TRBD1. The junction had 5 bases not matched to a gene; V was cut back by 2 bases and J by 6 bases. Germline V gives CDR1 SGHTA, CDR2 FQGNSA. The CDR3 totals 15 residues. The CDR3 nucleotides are TGTGCCAGCAGCTTAAGGGACAGGGGGTTCCCTGAAGCTTTCTTT. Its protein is CASSLRDRGFPEAFF.

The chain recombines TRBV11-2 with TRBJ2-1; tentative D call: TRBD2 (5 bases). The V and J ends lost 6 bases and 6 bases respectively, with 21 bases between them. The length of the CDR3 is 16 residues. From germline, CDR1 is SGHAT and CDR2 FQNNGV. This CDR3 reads CASRPDSATHFNEQFF. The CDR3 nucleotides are TGTGCCAGCAGGCCAGATAGCGCGACGCACTTCAATGAGCAGTTCTTC.

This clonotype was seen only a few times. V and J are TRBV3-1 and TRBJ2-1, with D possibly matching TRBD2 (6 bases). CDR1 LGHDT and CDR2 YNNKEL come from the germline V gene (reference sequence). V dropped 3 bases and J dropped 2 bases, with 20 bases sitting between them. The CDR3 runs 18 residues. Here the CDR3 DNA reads TGTGCCAGCAGCCACCGAGCGGGTAACATATACCCCTACAATGAGCAGTTCTTC. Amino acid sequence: CASSHRAGNIYPYNEQFF.